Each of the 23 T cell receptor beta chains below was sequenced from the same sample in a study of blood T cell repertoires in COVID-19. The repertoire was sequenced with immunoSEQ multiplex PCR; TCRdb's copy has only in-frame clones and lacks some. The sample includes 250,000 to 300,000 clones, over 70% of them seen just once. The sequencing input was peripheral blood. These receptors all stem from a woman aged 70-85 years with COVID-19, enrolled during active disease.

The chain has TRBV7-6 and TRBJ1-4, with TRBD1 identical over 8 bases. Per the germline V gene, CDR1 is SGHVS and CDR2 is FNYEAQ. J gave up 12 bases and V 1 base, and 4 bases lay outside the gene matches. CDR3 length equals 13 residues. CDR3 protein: CASSLGTGIELFF. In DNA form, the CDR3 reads TGTGCCAGCAGCTTAGGGACAGGGATAGAACTGTTTTTT.

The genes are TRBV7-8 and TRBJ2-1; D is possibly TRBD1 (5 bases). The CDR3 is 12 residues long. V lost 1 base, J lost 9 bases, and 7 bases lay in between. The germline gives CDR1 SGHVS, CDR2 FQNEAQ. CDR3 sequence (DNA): TGTGCCAGCAGCTTAGGACAGTTTGAGCAGTTCTTC. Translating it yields CASSLGQFEQFF. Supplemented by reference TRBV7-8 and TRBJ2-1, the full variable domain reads GAGVSQSPRYKVAKRGQDVALRCDPISGHVSLFWYQQALGQGPEFLTYFQNEAQLDKSGLPSDRFFAERPEGSVSTLKIQRTQQEDSAVYLCASSLGQFEQFFGPGTRLTVL.

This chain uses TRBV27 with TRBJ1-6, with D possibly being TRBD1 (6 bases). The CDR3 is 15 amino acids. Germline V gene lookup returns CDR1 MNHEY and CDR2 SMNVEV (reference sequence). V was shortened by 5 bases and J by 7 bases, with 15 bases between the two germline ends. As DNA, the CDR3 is TGTGCCAGCAGTACGACAGACAGGTCAAATTCACCCCTCCACTTT. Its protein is CASSTTDRSNSPLHF.

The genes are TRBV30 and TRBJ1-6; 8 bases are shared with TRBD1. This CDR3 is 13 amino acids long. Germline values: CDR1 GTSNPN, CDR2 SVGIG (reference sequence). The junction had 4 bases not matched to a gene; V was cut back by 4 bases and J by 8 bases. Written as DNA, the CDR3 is TGTGCCTGGACCCCACAGGGGGATTCACCCCTCCACTTT. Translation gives CAWTPQGDSPLHF.

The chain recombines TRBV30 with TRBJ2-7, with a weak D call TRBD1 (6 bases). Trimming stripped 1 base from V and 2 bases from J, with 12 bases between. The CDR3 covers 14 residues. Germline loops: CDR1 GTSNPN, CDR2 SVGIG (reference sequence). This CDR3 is CAWSEIGQPYEQYF. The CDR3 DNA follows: TGTGCCTGGAGTGAGATCGGACAGCCCTACGAGCAGTACTTC.

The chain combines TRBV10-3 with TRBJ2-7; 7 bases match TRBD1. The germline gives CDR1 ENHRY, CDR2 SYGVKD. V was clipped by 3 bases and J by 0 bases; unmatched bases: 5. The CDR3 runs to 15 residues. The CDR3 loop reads CAISDHGTVSYEQYF. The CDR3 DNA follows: TGTGCCATCAGTGACCACGGGACAGTCTCCTACGAGCAGTACTTC.

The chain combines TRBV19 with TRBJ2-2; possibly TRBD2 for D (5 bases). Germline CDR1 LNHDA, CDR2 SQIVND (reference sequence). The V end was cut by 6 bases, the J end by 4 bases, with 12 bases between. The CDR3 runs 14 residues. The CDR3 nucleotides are TGTGCCAGTAGGAATCAGCGGAGCACCGGGGAGCTGTTTTTT. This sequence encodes CASRNQRSTGELFF.

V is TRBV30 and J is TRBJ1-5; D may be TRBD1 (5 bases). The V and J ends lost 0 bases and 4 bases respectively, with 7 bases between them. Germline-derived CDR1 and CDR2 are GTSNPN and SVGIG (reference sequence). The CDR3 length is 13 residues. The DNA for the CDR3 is TGTGCCTGGAGTGTAAACAGGAATCAGCCCCAGCATTTT. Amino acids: CAWSVNRNQPQHF.

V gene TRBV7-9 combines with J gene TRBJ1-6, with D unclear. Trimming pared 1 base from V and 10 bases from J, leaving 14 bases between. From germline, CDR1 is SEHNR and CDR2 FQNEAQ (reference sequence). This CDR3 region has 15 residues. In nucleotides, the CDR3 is TGTGCCAGCAGCTTAGTTGGGAGGGAAACATCACCCCTCCACTTT. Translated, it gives CASSLVGRETSPLHF.

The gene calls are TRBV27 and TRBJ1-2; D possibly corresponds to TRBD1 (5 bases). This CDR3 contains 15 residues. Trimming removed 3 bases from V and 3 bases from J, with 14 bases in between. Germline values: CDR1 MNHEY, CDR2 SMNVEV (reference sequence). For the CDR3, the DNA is TGTGCCAGCAGTTTCTACGGGGGGGATTACTATGGCTACACCTTC. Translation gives CASSFYGGDYYGYTF.

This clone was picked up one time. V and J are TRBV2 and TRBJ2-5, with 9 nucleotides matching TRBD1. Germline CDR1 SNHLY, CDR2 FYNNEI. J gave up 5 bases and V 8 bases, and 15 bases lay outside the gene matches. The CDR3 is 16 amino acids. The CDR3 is CASGSGTGSRWETQYF. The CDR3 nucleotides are TGTGCCAGCGGGTCCGGGACAGGGTCACGTTGGGAGACCCAGTACTTC.

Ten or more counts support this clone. The CDR3 protein is CASSLGPEGTPLHF. CDR3 in DNA: TGTGCCAGCAGCTTGGGGCCGGAGGGGACACCCCTCCACTTT. The chain employs TRBV11-3 and TRBJ1-6; D possibly corresponds to TRBD1 (5 bases). This CDR3 is 14 amino acids long. Trimming shortened V by 3 bases and J by 11 bases, and 14 bases separated the two germline ends. The germline V gene encodes CDR1 SGHNT and CDR2 YENEEA.

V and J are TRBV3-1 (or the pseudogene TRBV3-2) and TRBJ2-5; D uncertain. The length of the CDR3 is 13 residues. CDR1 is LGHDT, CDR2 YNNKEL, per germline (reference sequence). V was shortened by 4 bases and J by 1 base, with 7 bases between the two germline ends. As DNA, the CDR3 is TGTGCCAGCAGCCTGGGCAGCCAAGAGACCCAGTACTTC. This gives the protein CASSLGSQETQYF.

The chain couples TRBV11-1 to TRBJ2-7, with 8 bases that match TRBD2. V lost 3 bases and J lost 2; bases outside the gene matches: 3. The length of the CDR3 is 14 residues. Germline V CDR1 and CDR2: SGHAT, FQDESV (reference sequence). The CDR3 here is CASSFGGRTYEQYF. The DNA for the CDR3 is TGTGCCAGCAGCTTTGGCGGGAGGACCTACGAGCAGTACTTC.

CDR3 region: CASSLNPGLRGEQYF. The DNA for the CDR3 is TGTGCCAGCTCCCTAAACCCGGGACTCCGGGGCGAGCAGTACTTC. The chain combines TRBV18 with TRBJ2-7; a weak D match, TRBD2 (6 bases). The CDR3 is made up of 15 amino acids. V was trimmed by 6 bases and J by 6 bases, leaving 21 bases between them. CDR1 KGHSH and CDR2 LQKENI come from the germline V gene.

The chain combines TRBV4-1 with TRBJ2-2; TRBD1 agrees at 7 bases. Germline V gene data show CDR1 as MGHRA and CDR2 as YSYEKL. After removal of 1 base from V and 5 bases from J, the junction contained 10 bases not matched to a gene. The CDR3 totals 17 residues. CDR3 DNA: TGCGCCAGCAGCCAAGGGTTCGGTGGACAGGCAACCGGGGAGCTGTTTTTT. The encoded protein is CASSQGFGGQATGELFF.

CDR3 sequence reads: CASSFDRGLNEQYF. Written as DNA, the CDR3 is TGTGCCAGCAGTTTCGACAGGGGGCTAAACGAGCAGTACTTC. V gene TRBV6-5 combines with J gene TRBJ2-7; 10 bases fit TRBD1. Germline loops: CDR1 MNHEY, CDR2 SVGAGI. J lost 5 bases, V lost 4 bases, and 5 bases had no gene match. CDR3 length: 14 amino acids.

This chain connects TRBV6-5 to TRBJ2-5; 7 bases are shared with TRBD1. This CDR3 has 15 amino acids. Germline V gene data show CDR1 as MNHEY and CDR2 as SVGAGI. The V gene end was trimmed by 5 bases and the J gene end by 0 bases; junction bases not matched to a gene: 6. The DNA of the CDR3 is TGTGCCAGCAGTAACCGGGACAGATACCAAGAGACCCAGTACTTC. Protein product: CASSNRDRYQETQYF.

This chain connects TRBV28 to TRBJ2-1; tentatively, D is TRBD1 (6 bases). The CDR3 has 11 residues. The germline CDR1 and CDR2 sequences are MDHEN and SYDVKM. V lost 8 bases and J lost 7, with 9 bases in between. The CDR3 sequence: CASGRGNEQFF. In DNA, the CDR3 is TGTGCCAGCGGTAGGGGGAATGAGCAGTTCTTC.

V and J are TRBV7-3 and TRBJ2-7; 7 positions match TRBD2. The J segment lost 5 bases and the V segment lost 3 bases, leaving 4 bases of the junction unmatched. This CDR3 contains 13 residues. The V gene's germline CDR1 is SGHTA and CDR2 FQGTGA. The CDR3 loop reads CASSLREKNEQYF. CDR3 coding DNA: TGTGCCAGCAGCTTGCGGGAGAAGAACGAGCAGTACTTC.

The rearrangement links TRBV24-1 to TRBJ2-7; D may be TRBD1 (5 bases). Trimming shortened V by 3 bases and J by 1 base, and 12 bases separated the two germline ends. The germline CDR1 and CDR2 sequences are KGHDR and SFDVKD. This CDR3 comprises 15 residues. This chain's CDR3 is CATSDTRAGSYEQYF. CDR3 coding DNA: TGTGCCACCAGTGATACCAGGGCAGGTTCCTACGAGCAGTACTTC.

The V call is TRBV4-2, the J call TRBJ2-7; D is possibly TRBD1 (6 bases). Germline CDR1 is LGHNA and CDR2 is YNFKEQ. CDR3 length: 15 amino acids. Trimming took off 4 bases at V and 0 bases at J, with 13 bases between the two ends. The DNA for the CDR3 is TGTGCCAGCAGCCCCCTACTGACAGGCTCCTACGAGCAGTACTTC. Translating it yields CASSPLLTGSYEQYF.

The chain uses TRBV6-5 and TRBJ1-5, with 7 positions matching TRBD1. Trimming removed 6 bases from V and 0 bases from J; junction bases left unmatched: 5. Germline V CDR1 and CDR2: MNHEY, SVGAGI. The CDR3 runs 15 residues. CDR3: CASRPTGDSNQPQHF. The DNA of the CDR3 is TGTGCCAGCAGGCCTACAGGGGATAGCAATCAGCCCCAGCATTTT.